The 22 T cell receptor beta chains below all came from one sample that was sequenced in a study of read filtering for tumor transcriptome and immune sequencing. This library used 300 to 450 ng RNA and molecular barcoded adaptors spanning alpha/delta and beta/gamma chains. TCRdb re-derived calls from the reads in MiXCR, one entry per CDR3 protein. This table has 94,000 or so distinct CDR3 sequences, around an eighth appearing once. Sequencing input: a population of CD138-negative cells sorted from bone marrow. These TCRs come from a donor aged 40 or older with multiple myeloma.

V usage is TRBV20-1 and J usage is TRBJ2-3; 8 nucleotides line up with TRBD2. The length of the CDR3 is 17 residues. The germline V gene encodes CDR1 DFQATT and CDR2 SNEGSKA (reference sequence). Trimming cost V 2 bases and J 2 bases; bases outside gene matches: 12. In DNA form, the CDR3 reads TGCAGTGCTAGAAGGACTAGCCCAGTCATCCTCACAGATACGCAGTATTTT. This encodes CSARRTSPVILTDTQYF.

This clonotype was detected only a few times. The conserved closing phenylalanine or tryptophan is absent in this CDR3, likely reflecting a read error. The chain has TRBV18 and TRBJ1-2; weak D call: TRBD1 (5 bases). The CDR3 consists of 12 residues. Trimming removed 8 bases from V and 4 bases from J, with 11 bases in between. Germline assignment: CDR1 KGHSH and CDR2 LQKENI. The CDR3 DNA reads as TGTGCCAGCCCACAGGACGCCTATGGCTACACCTTA. Residues: CASPQDAYGYTL.

Many counts were recorded for this clonotype. V is TRBV30 and J is TRBJ2-1, with TRBD2 as a possible D gene (6 bases). V was trimmed by 1 base and J by 1 base, leaving 8 bases between them. Germline V lookup: CDR1 GTSNPN, CDR2 SVGIG (reference sequence). This CDR3 comprises 14 residues. DNA of the CDR3: TGTGCCTGGAGTGGGGGGGATTCCTACAATGAGCAGTTCTTC. The encoded protein is CAWSGGDSYNEQFF. The full variable domain, its missing parts supplied by reference TRBV30 and TRBJ2-1, is SQTIHQWPATLVQPVGSPLSLECTVEGTSNPNLYWYRQAAGRGLQLLFYSVGIGQISSEVPQNLSASRPQDRQFILSSKKLLLSDSGFYLCAWSGGDSYNEQFFGPGTRLTVL.

Note on this clonotype: Possible read error: a much larger clone is one base away. The gene calls are TRBV28 and TRBJ1-5; tentatively, D is TRBD1 (5 bases). The V gene lost 7 bases and the J gene lost 5 bases, with 18 bases spanning the gap. Germline V gene data show CDR1 as MDHEN and CDR2 as SYDVKM. There are 15 residues in the CDR3. DNA of the CDR3: TGTGCCAGCACTACACAGGAGGCCGCCGATCAGCCCCAGCATTTT. The encoded protein is CASTTQEAADQPQHF.

By share, this clonotype ranks as medium-sized (0.01 to 0.1%). This sequence joins TRBV6-2 or TRBV6-3 and TRBJ2-1; TRBD2 matches 13 bases. Germline loops: CDR1 MNHEY, CDR2 SVGEGT. This CDR3 is 15 amino acids long. V lost 6 bases, J lost 4 bases, and 3 bases stayed unmatched. CDR3 residues: CASRRLAGGYNEQFF. The CDR3, as DNA: TGTGCCAGCAGACGACTAGCGGGAGGTTACAATGAGCAGTTCTTC.

This clonotype was seen ten or more times. The J gene is TRBJ1-2, the V gene TRBV29-1, with 8 bases fitting TRBD1. Germline CDR1 reads SQVTM; CDR2 reads ANQGSEA. J lost 0 bases, V lost 5 bases, and 14 bases had no gene match. The CDR3 contains 17 residues. CDR3 in amino acids: CSVPVPPGTGPNYGYTF. For the CDR3, the DNA is TGCAGCGTTCCGGTGCCCCCCGGGACAGGACCTAACTATGGCTACACCTTC.

This clonotype was recorded many times. V and J are TRBV7-3 and TRBJ2-5; 12 bases match TRBD1. Germline CDR1 SGHTA, CDR2 FQGTGA. J lost 1 base, V lost 2 bases, and 5 bases had no gene match. CDR3 length: 17 amino acids. The CDR3 DNA sequence: TGTGCCAGCAGCTTAGGGACAGGGGGCGGAGGCCAAGAGACCCAGTACTTC. As protein: CASSLGTGGGGQETQYF.

The sample holds many counts of this clonotype. The gene calls are TRBV29-1 and TRBJ1-2; a possible D gene is TRBD1 (6 bases). CDR1 SQVTM and CDR2 ANQGSEA come from the germline V gene. This CDR3 has 13 residues. V lost 3 bases and J 7 bases, leaving 15 bases between the germline ends. The CDR3 nucleotides are TGCAGCGTTGACAAGGTCCAGGGGACTGGCTACACCTTC. This encodes CSVDKVQGTGYTF.

As regards this clonotype: This may arise from a read error, as a much more abundant clone is one base away. No conserved phenylalanine or tryptophan ends this CDR3, so it is likely a read error. For the CDR3, the DNA is TGTGCCTGGATCGAGACCTACGAGCAGTACTCC. Amino acid sequence: CAWIETYEQYS. The chain links TRBV30 to TRBJ2-7, with unresolved D. V was clipped by 4 bases and J by 2 bases, with 6 bases between them. There are 11 residues in the CDR3. The germline V gene has CDR1 GTSNPN and CDR2 SVGIG (reference sequence).

This clonotype was counted ten times or more. The gene calls are TRBV20-1 and TRBJ2-3, with a possible D match to TRBD2 (6 bases). This CDR3 region has 14 residues. Germline lookup yields CDR1 DFQATT and CDR2 SNEGSKA (reference sequence). Trimming took off 5 bases at V and 1 base at J, with 13 bases between the two ends. In DNA, the CDR3 is TGCAGTGCTCGGGACTTGTCCGGCACAGATACGCAGTATTTT. It is translated as CSARDLSGTDTQYF.

The table lists this clonotype with many counts. The chain joins TRBV20-1 to TRBJ2-3, with a weak D call TRBD2 (5 bases). The V end was cut by 3 bases, the J end by 0 bases, with 7 bases between. The V gene's germline CDR1 is DFQATT and CDR2 SNEGSKA (reference sequence). The CDR3 extends over 13 amino acids. The CDR3 loop is CSARSSSTDTQYF. CDR3 sequence (DNA): TGCAGTGCTAGGTCTAGCAGCACAGATACGCAGTATTTT.

This clonotype showed up many times. The V gene is TRBV5-1, the J gene TRBJ2-3; 8 bases are shared with TRBD2. Trimming took 10 bases from V and 5 from J; bases not matched to a gene: 15. Germline loops: CDR1 SGHRS, CDR2 YFSETQ. The CDR3 extends over 15 amino acids. Written as DNA, the CDR3 is TGCGCCCGACCTTGTCAGCGGGAGCTTGGAGATACGCAGTATTTT. It is translated as CARPCQRELGDTQYF.

Of note for this clonotype: A much larger clone is a single base away; this may be a read error. The rearrangement uses TRBV27 and TRBJ2-2; D gene unclear. Germline CDR1 and CDR2: MNHEY and SMNVEV (reference sequence). The CDR3 runs 17 residues. Trimming shortened V by 7 bases and J by 4 bases, and 22 bases separated the two germline ends. This chain's CDR3 is CASTATIGRLSTGELFF. The CDR3 DNA is TGTGCCAGCACCGCCACGATAGGACGGCTGAGCACCGGGGAGCTGTTTTTT.

This clonotype was counted many times. The CDR3 bases are TGTGCCACCAGTGATCACGGGAGCACAGATACGCAGTATTTT. Its translation: CATSDHGSTDTQYF. This chain joins TRBV24-1 and TRBJ2-3; D remains unclear. V shed 3 bases and J shed 0 bases, with 6 bases lying between them. The CDR3 contains 14 residues. Per the germline V gene, CDR1 is KGHDR and CDR2 is SFDVKD.

This clonotype occurred a few times. The chain combines TRBV10-2 with TRBJ2-3; TRBD1 agrees at 7 bases. V shed 8 bases, J shed 5 bases, and the junction held 19 bases outside the gene matches. In germline, CDR1 is WSHSY, CDR2 SAAADI. The CDR3 loop spans 17 amino acids. The DNA of the CDR3 is TGCGCCAGCGGCCGAGCTGGTGGGACAGAGCAAGGAGATACGCAGTATTTT. This codes for CASGRAGGTEQGDTQYF.

There are a few counts of this clonotype. One base away lies a much larger clone, so this may be a sequencing read error. This chain uses TRBV2 with TRBJ2-1, with 12 bases aligning to TRBD2. Germline V lookup: CDR1 SNHLY, CDR2 FYNNEI. This CDR3 is 15 amino acids long. Losses at the gene ends were 4 bases for V and 8 bases for J; bases not matched to a gene: 6. The CDR3 loop reads CASSGRTSGVDEQFF. DNA of the CDR3: TGTGCCAGCAGTGGAAGGACTAGCGGGGTCGATGAGCAGTTCTTC.

This clonotype was detected a few times. V and J are TRBV7-8 and TRBJ2-3, with D perhaps matching TRBD1 (7 bases). Germline loops: CDR1 SGHVS, CDR2 FQNEAQ. The V gene lost 3 bases and the J gene lost 9 bases, with 19 bases spanning the gap. The CDR3 totals 15 residues. CDR3 sequence (DNA): TGTGCCAGCAGCTTCCCGAGGCAGGCAGGGGGGACGCAGTATTTT. Translation gives CASSFPRQAGGTQYF.

This clonotype was seen at least ten times. This chain uses TRBV6-5 with TRBJ2-7; 9 positions match TRBD1. Germline CDR1 and CDR2: MNHEY and SVGAGI. V trimming: 5 bases; J trimming: 4 bases; junction bases outside the gene matches: 6. CDR3 length: 14 residues. CDR3 sequence reads: CASSPGTGRYEQYF. CDR3 bases: TGTGCCAGCAGTCCCGGGACAGGGAGGTACGAGCAGTACTTC.

This clonotype occurred once. A much more abundant neighbour one base away suggests this may be a read error. The chain is built from TRBV11-2 and TRBJ1-4; no definite D call. Per germline, CDR1 SGHAT and CDR2 FQNNGV. The CDR3 runs 12 residues. The CDR3 DNA follows: TGTGCCAGCAGCCCTGGAGTGGATACGCGGTATTTT. This translates into CASSPGVDTRYF. Complete variable domain (other parts from reference TRBV11-2 and TRBJ1-4): EAGVAQSPRYKIIEKRQSVAFWCNPISGHATLYWYQQILGQGPKLLIQFQNNGVVDDSQLPKDRFSAERLKGVDSTLKIQPAKLEDSAVYLCASSPGVDTRYFGSGTQLSVL.

This clonotype was counted ten times or more. J is TRBJ2-1 and V is TRBV28; perhaps D is TRBD1 or TRBD2 (6 bases each). The CDR3 length is 13 residues. V was shortened by 3 bases and J by 6 bases, with 9 bases between the two germline ends. Germline CDR1 MDHEN, CDR2 SYDVKM. The CDR3 spells CASSFRGLNEQFF. DNA for the CDR3: TGTGCCAGCAGTTTCCGGGGGCTCAATGAGCAGTTCTTC.

The V gene is TRBV6-6, the J gene TRBJ2-1; 7 positions match TRBD2. Germline assignment: CDR1 MNHNY and CDR2 SVGAGI (reference sequence). V shed 6 bases and J 1 base; nucleotides not matched to a gene: 9. The CDR3 length is 16 residues. The DNA for the CDR3 is TGTGCCAGCAGAGATCTCGGGAGGAGGTCCTACAATGAGCAGTTCTTC. Protein sequence: CASRDLGRRSYNEQFF.

Comments on this clonotype: A far larger clone is one nucleotide away, so this likely arose from a read error. The CDR3 region has the DNA TGTGCCAGCAGCTTCCTGGAGAACACTGAAGCTTTCTTT. Translating gives CASSFLENTEAFF. The chain carries TRBV5-8 and TRBJ1-1; D not certain. The V gene's germline CDR1 is SGHTS and CDR2 YDEGEE. The CDR3 runs 13 residues. V was pared by 2 bases and J by 1 base, with 6 bases between.